These T cell receptor beta chains were read from a single sample in a study of human T cells and chemical hapten exposure. MiXCR, applied by TCRdb to the RACE reads, yields one record per CDR3 protein. The table includes 55,000 to 75,000 distinct CDR3 sequences, around 12% detected once. The sample here was whole blood, taken in connection with sensitization to the hapten diphenylcyclopropenone (DPC). These TCRs come from a man aged 25 to 40 with alopecia areata. Some clones in this sample may be carry-over from other donors' samples. The CDR3 runs from the conserved cysteine through the conserved F or W. D genes are given only for firm matches. Clone size is not always given. Where it is, it says once, few, many or a class for expanded clones.

CAIPGPVPYEQYF	TGTGCCATTCCGGGTCCAGTGCCCTACGAGCAGTACTTC	once	TRBV9	-	TRBJ2-7
CASSLPGTARTGELFF	TGTGCCAGCAGCTTGCCCGGGACCGCGAGAACCGGGGAGCTGTTTTTT	many	TRBV5-4	-	TRBJ2-2
CASSLFAGQGALGTEAFF	TGTGCCAGCTCATTGTTCGCGGGACAGGGGGCCCTAGGAACTGAAGCTTTCTTT	-	TRBV18	TRBD1	TRBJ1-1
CASSPRGGGTSGDSSYNEQFF	TGTGCCAGCAGCCCACGGGGCGGTGGGACTAGCGGGGATAGCTCCTACAATGAGCAGTTCTTC	few	TRBV7-3	TRBD2	TRBJ2-1
CSVVLAGAYEQYF	TGCAGCGTTGTACTAGCGGGAGCCTACGAGCAGTACTTC	many	TRBV29-1	TRBD2	TRBJ2-7
CASSIGTGVGYTF	TGTGCCAGCAGTATAGGAACAGGGGTCGGCTACACCTTC	few	TRBV3-1	TRBD1	TRBJ1-2
CSPRSALGEQFF	TGCTCTCCTCGGTCAGCGCTTGGTGAGCAGTTCTTC	many	TRBV20-1	-	TRBJ2-1
CSVVPLSNYGYTF	TGCAGCGTTGTCCCTCTTTCTAACTATGGCTACACCTTC	-	TRBV29-1	-	TRBJ1-2
CASSLGPGTYQETQYF	TGTGCCAGCAGCTTAGGGCCAGGGACCTACCAAGAGACCCAGTACTTC	many	TRBV7-8	-	TRBJ2-5
CASSPFEDEQYF	TGTGCCAGCAGCCCCTTCGAGGACGAGCAGTACTTC	-	TRBV9	-	TRBJ2-7
CSARAIWPDRTDTQYF	TGCAGTGCTAGAGCTATATGGCCTGACCGCACAGATACGCAGTATTTT	-	TRBV20-1	-	TRBJ2-3
CASSQQGREETQYF	TGCGCCAGCAGCCAACAGGGTCGCGAAGAGACCCAGTACTTC	-	TRBV4-1	-	TRBJ2-5